The rows below give T cell receptor beta chains drawn from one sample of a study of radiotherapy plus CTLA-4 blockade in lung cancer. Profiled with immunoSEQ multiplex PCR; TCRdb holds only in-frame clones, not every one. The repertoire consists of 85,000 to 100,000 clones, with around nine tenths occurring once and the leading ten covering 16%. The sequencing used peripheral blood, collected from a patient treated with radiotherapy plus ipilimumab. Receptors were obtained from a human donor with non-small cell lung cancer that progressed on radiotherapy plus ipilimumab. Both conserved end residues are part of each CDR3. The D gene is left open where the match is weak. Some rows have no size entry. The others give once, few or many, or a class for an expanded clone.

v_gene	abundance	j_gene	d_gene	CDR3aa	CDR3nt
TRBV7-3	-	TRBJ1-2	TRBD1	CASSLGTGEGYTF	TGTGCCAGCAGCTTAGGGACAGGGGAGGGCTACACCTTC
TRBV19	-	TRBJ1-1	TRBD1	CASSKGQGRENTEAFF	TGTGCCAGTAGTAAAGGACAGGGCAGGGAGAACACTGAAGCTTTCTTT
TRBV4-1	-	TRBJ1-1	-	CASSLEGMNTEAFF	TGCGCCAGCAGCCTCGAGGGAATGAACACTGAAGCTTTCTTT
TRBV13	-	TRBJ1-5	-	CASSSGQLNQPQHF	TGTGCCAGCAGCTCCGGACAGCTCAATCAGCCCCAGCATTTT
TRBV6-4	-	TRBJ2-1	TRBD2	CASSSGGIEQFF	TGTGCCAGCAGCAGCGGGGGGATTGAGCAGTTCTTC
TRBV7-2	-	TRBJ2-3	TRBD2	CASSSTGTSADTQYF	TGTGCCAGCAGCTCCACCGGGACTAGCGCAGATACGCAGTATTTT
TRBV27	-	TRBJ1-5	-	CASSLGQGIQPQHF	TGTGCCAGCAGTTTAGGCCAGGGGATTCAGCCCCAGCATTTT
TRBV18	-	TRBJ1-5	-	CASSPRSGVQGLNQPQHF	TGTGCCAGCTCCCCCCGTTCGGGGGTTCAGGGACTAAATCAGCCCCAGCATTTT
TRBV30	-	TRBJ2-1	-	CAWSEGASFAGEQFF	TGTGCCTGGAGTGAGGGCGCCTCCTTTGCAGGTGAGCAGTTCTTC
TRBV27	-	TRBJ2-7	-	CASSSRDGTYEQYF	TGTGCCAGCAGTTCACGGGACGGCACCTACGAGCAGTACTTC
TRBV11-2	-	TRBJ2-7	-	CASSPSTDPYEQYF	TGTGCCAGCAGCCCGAGCACTGATCCCTACGAGCAGTACTTC
TRBV15	-	TRBJ2-2	-	CATSRGRTTGELFF	TGTGCCACCAGCAGGGGGAGGACCACCGGGGAGCTGTTTTTT
TRBV30	-	TRBJ1-2	-	CAWSVVLLAGVGVGYTF	TGTGCCTGGAGTGTTGTTTTATTAGCGGGGGTTGGTGTTGGCTACACCTTC
TRBV25-1	-	TRBJ1-1	-	CASSELAGTSTEAFF	TGTGCCAGCAGTGAATTAGCCGGTACGAGCACTGAAGCTTTCTTT
TRBV18	-	TRBJ1-1	-	CASSPPVPQGNTEAFF	TGTGCCAGCTCACCACCGGTCCCACAGGGGAACACTGAAGCTTTCTTT
TRBV25-1	-	TRBJ1-4	-	CASSEDLQNEKLFF	TGTGCCAGCAGTGAAGATCTTCAGAATGAAAAACTGTTTTTT
TRBV19	-	TRBJ1-5	-	CASSMAVWLFQPQHF	TGTGCCAGTAGTATGGCGGTTTGGCTTTTTCAGCCCCAGCATTTT
TRBV5-6	-	TRBJ1-4	-	CASRYGNRLFF	TGTGCCAGCAGGTACGGGAACAGACTCTTTTTT
TRBV27	-	TRBJ2-5	-	CASSLLGAGETQYF	TGTGCCAGCAGTTTATTGGGGGCCGGGGAGACCCAGTACTTC
TRBV27	-	TRBJ2-7	TRBD2	CASGTGTSVYEQYF	TGTGCCAGCGGAACCGGGACTAGCGTCTACGAGCAGTACTTC
TRBV11-3	-	TRBJ1-2	-	CASSHTSLTTLRYGYTF	TGTGCCAGCAGCCATACTTCATTGACTACTTTGCGCTATGGCTACACCTTC
TRBV29-1	-	TRBJ1-1	-	CSVQPYTEAFF	TGCAGCGTGCAGCCGTACACTGAAGCTTTCTTT
TRBV5-1	few	TRBJ1-3	-	CASSLALTAGNTIYF	TGCGCCAGCAGCTTGGCCCTGACAGCCGGAAACACCATATATTTT
TRBV5-1	-	TRBJ2-1	TRBD2	CASSPGSGRYNEQFF	TGCGCCAGCAGCCCTGGGAGCGGGAGATACAATGAGCAGTTCTTC
TRBV6-6	-	TRBJ1-5	-	CASKTAQGFNQPQHF	TGTGCCAGCAAGACGGCACAGGGCTTCAATCAGCCCCAGCATTTT
TRBV27	once	TRBJ2-7	-	CASSPLQGPGYEQYF	TGTGCCAGCAGTCCGCTACAGGGCCCGGGCTACGAGCAGTACTTC
TRBV6-6	-	TRBJ1-1	-	CASSYSGGHTEAFF	TGTGCCAGCAGTTACTCCGGGGGCCACACTGAAGCTTTCTTT
TRBV27	-	TRBJ2-1	TRBD2	CASTWGGLYNEQFF	TGTGCCAGCACCTGGGGGGGTCTTTACAATGAGCAGTTCTTC
TRBV29-1	-	TRBJ1-2	-	CSVEDRVGSRGYTF	TGCAGCGTTGAAGATCGGGTGGGCAGTAGGGGCTACACCTTC
TRBV7-6	-	TRBJ1-3	-	CASSLEADVDSGNTIYF	TGTGCCAGCAGCTTAGAGGCTGACGTAGACTCTGGAAACACCATATATTTT